This TCR beta chain comes out of a study of beta chain features in type 1 diabetes. Study overall: The patients were much like the healthy donors in age, gender and cell yields.

Notes on the study in general: Patients' naive, central memory and Treg TCRB repertoires seemed closer to one another than those of healthy donors. A moderate, significant TCRB CDR3 shortening appeared in type 1 diabetes across four CD4+ subsets. VDJ junctions from type 1 diabetes patients carried fewer insertions and larger deletions.

Investigators reverse transcribed all isolated RNA, so they sequenced expressed TCRB transcripts. Generated by immunoSEQ multiplex PCR, the TCRdb table keeps only in-frame clones and is missing some. The sample holds roughly 220,000 clones; 16% are singletons and the top ten take about 0.092%. This clone appeared a few times. Its matching antigen is unknown. The sample was naive CD4+ T cells from blood. The receptor comes from a young man with type 1 diabetes.

The CDR3 spells CSARDLMNTEAFF. As DNA, the CDR3 is TGCAGCGCCAGGGACCTCATGAACACTGAAGCTTTCTTT. The chain couples TRBV29-1 to TRBJ1-1; TRBD1 might be the D (5 bases). From germline, CDR1 is SQVTM and CDR2 ANQGSEA. This CDR3 region has 13 residues. Between the trimmed V and J ends, which lost 7 bases and 0 bases, there was a span of 12 bases.